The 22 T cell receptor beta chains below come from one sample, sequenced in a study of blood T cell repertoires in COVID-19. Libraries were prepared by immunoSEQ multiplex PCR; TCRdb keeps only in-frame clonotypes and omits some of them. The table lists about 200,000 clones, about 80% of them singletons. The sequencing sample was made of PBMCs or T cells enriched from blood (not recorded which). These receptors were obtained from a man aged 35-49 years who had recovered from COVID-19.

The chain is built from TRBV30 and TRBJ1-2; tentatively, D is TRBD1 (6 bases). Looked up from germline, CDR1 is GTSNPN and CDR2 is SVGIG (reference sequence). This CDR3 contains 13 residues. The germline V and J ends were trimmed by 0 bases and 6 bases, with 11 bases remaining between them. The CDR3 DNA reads TGTGCCTGGAGTGTACGTACAGGGAATGGCTACACCTTC. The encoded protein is CAWSVRTGNGYTF.

CDR3 region: CASSLMRRGNNAGVEGETQYF. The CDR3 DNA reads as TGCGCCAGCAGCTTGATGCGGAGAGGGAACAACGCGGGAGTCGAAGGAGAGACCCAGTACTTC. The chain employs TRBV5-1 and TRBJ2-5, with 7 bases identical to TRBD2. Germline V CDR1 and CDR2: SGHRS, YFSETQ. V was pared by 1 base and J by 4 bases, with 25 bases of the junction left unmatched. There are 21 residues in the CDR3.

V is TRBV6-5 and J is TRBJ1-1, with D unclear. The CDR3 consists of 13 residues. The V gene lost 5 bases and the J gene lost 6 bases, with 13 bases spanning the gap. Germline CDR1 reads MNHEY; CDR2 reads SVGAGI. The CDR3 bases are TGTGCCAGCAGTCCACAAATGAGGGCTGAAGCTTTCTTT. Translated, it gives CASSPQMRAEAFF.

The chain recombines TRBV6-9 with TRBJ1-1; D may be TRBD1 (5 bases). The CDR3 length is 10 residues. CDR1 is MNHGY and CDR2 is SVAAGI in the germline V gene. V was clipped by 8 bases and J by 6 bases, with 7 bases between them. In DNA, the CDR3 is TGTGCCAGCTCCAGGGCTGAAGCTTTCTTT. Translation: CASSRAEAFF.

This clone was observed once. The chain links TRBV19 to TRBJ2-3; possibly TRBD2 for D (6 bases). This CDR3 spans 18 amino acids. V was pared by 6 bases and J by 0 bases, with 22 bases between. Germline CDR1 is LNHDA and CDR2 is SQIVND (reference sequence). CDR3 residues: CASRKAPPFGGSTDTQYF. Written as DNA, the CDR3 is TGTGCCAGTAGAAAAGCCCCTCCGTTCGGGGGAAGCACAGATACGCAGTATTTT.

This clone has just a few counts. CDR3 region: CASSNQQGRVEQYF. The CDR3 region has the DNA TGTGCCAGCAGTAATCAACAGGGTAGGGTCGAGCAGTACTTC. The chain is built from TRBV11-2 and TRBJ2-7; possible D gene TRBD1, 6 bases. The V and J ends lost 6 bases and 6 bases respectively, with 18 bases between them. The germline CDR1 and CDR2 sequences are SGHAT and FQNNGV. CDR3 length: 14 residues.

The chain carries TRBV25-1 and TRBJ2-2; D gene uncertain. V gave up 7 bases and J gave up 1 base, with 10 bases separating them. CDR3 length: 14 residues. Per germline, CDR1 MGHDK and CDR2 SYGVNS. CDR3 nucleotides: TGTGCCAGCACCACCCTCAGGAACACCGGGGAGCTGTTTTTT. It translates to CASTTLRNTGELFF. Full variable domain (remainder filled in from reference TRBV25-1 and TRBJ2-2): EADIYQTPRYLVIGTGKKITLECSQTMGHDKMYWYQQDPGMELHLIHYSYGVNSTEKGDLSSESTVSRIRTEHFPLTLESARPSHTSQYLCASTTLRNTGELFFGEGSRLTVL.

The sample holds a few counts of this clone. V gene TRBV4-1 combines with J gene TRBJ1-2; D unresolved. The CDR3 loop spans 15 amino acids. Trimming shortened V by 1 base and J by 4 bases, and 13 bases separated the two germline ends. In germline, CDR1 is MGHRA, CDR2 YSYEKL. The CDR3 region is CASSQGRSNPYGYTF. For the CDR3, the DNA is TGCGCCAGCAGCCAAGGTAGATCGAATCCCTATGGCTACACCTTC.

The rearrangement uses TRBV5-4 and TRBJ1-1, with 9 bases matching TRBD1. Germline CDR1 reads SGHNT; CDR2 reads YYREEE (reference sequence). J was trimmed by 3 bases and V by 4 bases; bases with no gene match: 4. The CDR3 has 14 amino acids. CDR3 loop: CASSVRDRDTEAFF. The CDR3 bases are TGTGCCAGCAGCGTCCGGGACAGGGACACTGAAGCTTTCTTT.

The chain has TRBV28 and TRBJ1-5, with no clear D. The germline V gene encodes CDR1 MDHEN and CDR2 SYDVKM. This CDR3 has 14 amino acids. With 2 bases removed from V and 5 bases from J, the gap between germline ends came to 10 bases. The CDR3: CASSLGRSYQPQHF. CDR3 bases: TGTGCCAGCAGTTTAGGCCGCAGTTATCAGCCCCAGCATTTT.

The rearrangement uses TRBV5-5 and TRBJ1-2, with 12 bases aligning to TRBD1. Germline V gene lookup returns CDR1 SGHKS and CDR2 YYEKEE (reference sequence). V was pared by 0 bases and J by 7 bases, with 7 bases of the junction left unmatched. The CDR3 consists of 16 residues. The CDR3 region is CASSLGLGQGARGYTF. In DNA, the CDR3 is TGTGCCAGCAGCTTGGGGCTGGGACAGGGGGCGCGTGGCTACACCTTC.

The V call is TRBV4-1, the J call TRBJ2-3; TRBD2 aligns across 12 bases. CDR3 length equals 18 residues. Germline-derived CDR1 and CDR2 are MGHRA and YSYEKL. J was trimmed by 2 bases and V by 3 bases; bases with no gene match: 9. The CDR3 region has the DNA TGCGCCAGCAGCCAGGACACTAGCGGGGGGCGCTACACAGATACGCAGTATTTT. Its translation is CASSQDTSGGRYTDTQYF.

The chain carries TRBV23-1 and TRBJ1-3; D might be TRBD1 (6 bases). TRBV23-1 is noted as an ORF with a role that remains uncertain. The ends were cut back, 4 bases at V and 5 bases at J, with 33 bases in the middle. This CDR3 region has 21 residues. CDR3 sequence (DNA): TGCGCCAGCAGTCCACTGCAAATCAAAAAATCTATAGGGGGGGGTAGAAACACCATATATTTT. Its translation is CASSPLQIKKSIGGGRNTIYF.

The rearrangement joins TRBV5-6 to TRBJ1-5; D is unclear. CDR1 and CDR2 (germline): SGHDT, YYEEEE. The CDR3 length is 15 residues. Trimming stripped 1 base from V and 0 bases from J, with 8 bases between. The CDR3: CASSLPLYSNQPQHF. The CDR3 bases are TGTGCCAGCAGCTTGCCTCTTTATAGCAATCAGCCCCAGCATTTT.

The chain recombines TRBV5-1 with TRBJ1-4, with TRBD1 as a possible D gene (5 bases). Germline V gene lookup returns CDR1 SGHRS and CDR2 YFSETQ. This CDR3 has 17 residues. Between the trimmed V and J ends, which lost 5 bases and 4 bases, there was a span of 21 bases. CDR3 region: CASSQAGGPLRNEKLFF. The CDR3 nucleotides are TGCGCCAGCAGTCAAGCGGGGGGACCCCTACGTAATGAAAAACTGTTTTTT. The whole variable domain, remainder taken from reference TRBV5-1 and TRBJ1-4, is KAGVTQTPRYLIKTRGQQVTLSCSPISGHRSVSWYQQTPGQGLQFLFEYFSETQRNKGNFPGRFSGRQFSNSRSEMNVSTLELGDSALYLCASSQAGGPLRNEKLFFGSGTQLSVL.

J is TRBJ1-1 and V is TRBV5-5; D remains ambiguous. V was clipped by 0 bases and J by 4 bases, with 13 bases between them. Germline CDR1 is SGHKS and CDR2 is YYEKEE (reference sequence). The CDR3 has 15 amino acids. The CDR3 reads CASSLESRAGTEAFF. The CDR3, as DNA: TGTGCCAGCAGCTTGGAGTCTAGGGCGGGCACTGAAGCTTTCTTT. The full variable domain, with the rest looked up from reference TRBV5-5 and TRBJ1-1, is DAGVTQSPTHLIKTRGQQVTLRCSPISGHKSVSWYQQVLGQGPQFIFQYYEKEERGRGNFPDRFSARQFPNYSSELNVNALLLGDSALYLCASSLESRAGTEAFFGQGTRLTVV.

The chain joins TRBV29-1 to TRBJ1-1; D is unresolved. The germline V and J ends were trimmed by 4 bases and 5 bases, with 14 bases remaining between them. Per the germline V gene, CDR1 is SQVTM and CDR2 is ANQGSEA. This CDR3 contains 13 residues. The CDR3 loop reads CSVVLGLVTEAFF. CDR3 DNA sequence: TGCAGCGTTGTACTAGGTTTAGTTACTGAAGCTTTCTTT.

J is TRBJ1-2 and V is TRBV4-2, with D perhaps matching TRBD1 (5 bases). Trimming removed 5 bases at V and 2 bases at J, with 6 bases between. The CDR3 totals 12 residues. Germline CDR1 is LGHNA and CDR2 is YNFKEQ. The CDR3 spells CASSGQNYGYTF. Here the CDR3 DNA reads TGTGCCAGCAGCGGACAAAACTATGGCTACACCTTC.

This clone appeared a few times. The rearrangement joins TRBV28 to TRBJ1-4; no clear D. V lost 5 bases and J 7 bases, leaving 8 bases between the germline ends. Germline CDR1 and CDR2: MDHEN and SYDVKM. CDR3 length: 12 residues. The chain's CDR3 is CASSLEGEKLFF. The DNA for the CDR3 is TGTGCCAGCAGTCTTGAGGGTGAAAAACTGTTTTTT.

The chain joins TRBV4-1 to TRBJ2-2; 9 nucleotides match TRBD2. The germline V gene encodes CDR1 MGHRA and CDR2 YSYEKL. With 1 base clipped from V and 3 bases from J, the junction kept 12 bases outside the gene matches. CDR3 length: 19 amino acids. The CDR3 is CASSQVIFAGGPYTGELFF. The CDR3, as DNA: TGCGCCAGCAGCCAAGTCATTTTTGCGGGGGGGCCGTACACCGGGGAGCTGTTTTTT.

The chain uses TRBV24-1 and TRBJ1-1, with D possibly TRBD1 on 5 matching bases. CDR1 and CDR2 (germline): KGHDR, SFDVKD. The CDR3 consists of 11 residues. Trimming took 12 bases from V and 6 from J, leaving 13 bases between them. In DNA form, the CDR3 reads TGTGCCGTTAAGGAGGGGCCTGAAGCTTTCTTT. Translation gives CAVKEGPEAFF.

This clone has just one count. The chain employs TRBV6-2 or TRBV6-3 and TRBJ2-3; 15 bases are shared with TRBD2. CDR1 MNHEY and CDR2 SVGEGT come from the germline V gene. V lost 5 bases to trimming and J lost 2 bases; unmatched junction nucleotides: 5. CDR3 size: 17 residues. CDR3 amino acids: CASSPGTSGGNTDTQYF. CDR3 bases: TGTGCCAGCAGTCCCGGGACTAGCGGGGGGAACACAGATACGCAGTATTTT.